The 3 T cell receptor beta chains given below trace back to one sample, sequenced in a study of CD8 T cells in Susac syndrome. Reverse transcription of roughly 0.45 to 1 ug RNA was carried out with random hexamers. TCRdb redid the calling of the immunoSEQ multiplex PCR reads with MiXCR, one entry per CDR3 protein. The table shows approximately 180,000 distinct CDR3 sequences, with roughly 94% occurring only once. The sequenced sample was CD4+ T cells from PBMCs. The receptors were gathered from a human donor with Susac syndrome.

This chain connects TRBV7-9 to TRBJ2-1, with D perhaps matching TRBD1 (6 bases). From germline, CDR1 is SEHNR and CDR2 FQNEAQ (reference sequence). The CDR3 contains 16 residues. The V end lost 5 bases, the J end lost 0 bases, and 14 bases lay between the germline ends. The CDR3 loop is CASSRQAKSSYNEQFF. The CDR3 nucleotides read TGTGCCAGCAGCCGACAGGCCAAAAGCTCCTACAATGAGCAGTTCTTC.

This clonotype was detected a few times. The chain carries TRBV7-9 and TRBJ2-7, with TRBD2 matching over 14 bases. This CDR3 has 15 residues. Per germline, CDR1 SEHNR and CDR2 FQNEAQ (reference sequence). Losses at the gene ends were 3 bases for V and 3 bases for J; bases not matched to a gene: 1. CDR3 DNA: TGTGCCAGCAGCTTGGGACTAGCGGGGGTCTACGAGCAGTACTTC. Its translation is CASSLGLAGVYEQYF. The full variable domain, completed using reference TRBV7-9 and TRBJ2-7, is DTGVSQNPRHKITKRGQNVTFRCDPISEHNRLYWYRQTLGQGPEFLTYFQNEAQLEKSRLLSDRFSAERPKGSFSTLEIQRTEQGDSAMYLCASSLGLAGVYEQYFGPGTRLTVT.

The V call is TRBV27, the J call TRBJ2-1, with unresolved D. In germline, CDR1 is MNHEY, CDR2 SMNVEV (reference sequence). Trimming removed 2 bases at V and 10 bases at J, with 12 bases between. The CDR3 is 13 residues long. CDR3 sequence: CASSLRRAVEQFF. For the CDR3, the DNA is TGTGCCAGCAGTTTACGCCGAGCAGTGGAGCAGTTCTTC.